This is a list of T cell receptor beta chains from one sample in a study of naive and memory T cell subsets. Each CDR3 protein gets one entry after TCRdb re-called the 5' RACE reads with MiXCR. This table has approximately 49,000 distinct CDR3 sequences, around 4.7% appearing once. Receptors originate from a female donor in good health. The CDR3 runs from the conserved cysteine through the conserved F or W.

V: TRBV6-4; J: TRBJ2-3; CDR3: CASSDIAGGGTDTQYF
V: TRBV6-1; J: TRBJ1-5; CDR3: CASSEGGGNQPQHF
V: TRBV9; J: TRBJ2-2; CDR3: CASSVTGAGELFF
V: TRBV30; J: TRBJ2-7; CDR3: CAWSYGAGTYEQYF
V: TRBV28; J: TRBJ2-7; CDR3: CANTLVTDRSQNSYEQYF
V: TRBV29-1; J: TRBJ2-3; CDR3: CSAGTSVDTQYF
V: TRBV14; J: TRBJ2-7; CDR3: CASSHSPKVLASGSVDEQYF
V: TRBV27; J: TRBJ2-3; CDR3: CASRPTSQGAAADTQYF
V: TRBV4-2; J: TRBJ2-1; CDR3: CASSHPGLASYNEQFF
V: TRBV13; J: TRBJ2-3; CDR3: CASSSRTSGDTQYF
V: TRBV12-3/TRBV12-4; J: TRBJ2-5; CDR3: CASSLPVQETQYF
V: TRBV11-3; J: TRBJ2-3; CDR3: CASSLDLLDTQYF
V: TRBV2; J: TRBJ2-1; CDR3: CASSSTGGDEQFF
V: TRBV7-9; J: TRBJ2-5; CDR3: CASSLGTVETQYF
V: TRBV7-6; J: TRBJ2-4; CDR3: CASSYLAGTVLAKNIQYF
V: TRBV29-1; J: TRBJ1-5; CDR3: CSVKEDLNNQPQHF
V: TRBV19; J: TRBJ1-2; CDR3: CASSPAGQGVFGDTF
V: TRBV10-1; J: TRBJ2-7; CDR3: CASSERGTEQYF
V: TRBV11-2; J: TRBJ1-1; CDR3: CASSLEGRANTEAFF
V: TRBV5-7; J: TRBJ2-1; CDR3: CASSLLGICNEQFF
V: TRBV6-2/TRBV6-3; J: TRBJ1-2; CDR3: CASSKRDRSNYGYTF
V: TRBV9; J: TRBJ2-1; CDR3: CASSENLSPGRYNEQFF
V: TRBV6-1; J: TRBJ1-1; CDR3: CASRPGGGLLVAFF
V: TRBV28; J: TRBJ2-1; CDR3: CASSTRGLSNEQFF
V: TRBV20-1; J: TRBJ2-7; CDR3: CSAREFISGSSYEQYF
V: TRBV2; J: TRBJ2-7; CDR3: CASSEATGGPIEQYF
V: TRBV28; J: TRBJ2-1; CDR3: CASSSLTSGRDEQFF
V: TRBV5-1; J: TRBJ1-2; CDR3: CASSLVFGLTDYPYGYTF
V: TRBV29-1; J: TRBJ2-5; CDR3: CSVGKKVMGRTQYF
V: TRBV28; J: TRBJ1-2; CDR3: CASSSRQVYGYTF
V: TRBV10-3; J: TRBJ2-3; CDR3: CAINSGRAGVDTQYF
V: TRBV19; J: TRBJ1-5; CDR3: CASSTRGFSNQPQHF
V: TRBV6-6; J: TRBJ2-1; CDR3: CASSPAGGWSYNEQFF
V: TRBV20-1; J: TRBJ2-2; CDR3: CSARGTQQLFF
V: TRBV29-1; J: TRBJ1-1; CDR3: CSVEAPSLRGTEAFF
V: TRBV29-1; J: TRBJ1-5; CDR3: CSATGRWNQPQHF
V: TRBV10-2; J: TRBJ1-5; CDR3: CASSESAGYQPQHF
V: TRBV19; J: TRBJ2-2; CDR3: CASSPGTLNTGELFF
V: TRBV11-1; J: TRBJ2-5; CDR3: CASSRAGETQYF
V: TRBV7-2; J: TRBJ1-4; CDR3: CASTLHLPGGRREKLFF
V: TRBV6-2/TRBV6-3; J: TRBJ2-5; CDR3: CASSPAGAWTQYF
V: TRBV12-5; J: TRBJ2-1; CDR3: CASGLNGGPSSYNEQFF
V: TRBV20-1; J: TRBJ1-1; CDR3: CSAWTSAHAFF
V: TRBV11-2; J: TRBJ2-2; CDR3: CASLKRGGGPGELFF
V: TRBV19; J: TRBJ2-3; CDR3: CASSTLLAGRDTQYF
V: TRBV28; J: TRBJ1-4; CDR3: CASTLSDRVREKLFF
V: TRBV6-5; J: TRBJ2-7; CDR3: CASSYYGTGISEQYF